This T cell receptor beta chain was sequenced for a study of post-analysis software for immune sequencing data. Notes on the study in general: Patients used several TRBV segments, including TRBV5-6, TRBV5-1 and TRBV20-1, more often than controls. Among multiple sclerosis patients, normalized Chao1 diversity was significantly below that of controls.

Unique molecular identifiers featured in each of the TCR beta cDNA libraries. One entry per CDR3 protein results from TCRdb running MiXCR on the PCR reads. The sample yields 700,000 to 800,000 distinct CDR3 sequences, just under 30% seen once. Of note for this clonotype: Its matching antigen is unknown.

The CDR3 covers 15 residues. Trimming removed 5 bases from V and 4 bases from J, with 15 bases in between. Germline lookup yields CDR1 SGHTA and CDR2 FQGNSA. Sequencing used blood. This chain joins TRBV7-2 and TRBJ1-5; tentatively, D is TRBD1 (6 bases). This sequence was found in a girl aged 10-17 years with multiple sclerosis. CDR3 in DNA: TGTGCCAGCAGCCTAACAGGGAGAGAGAATCAGCCCCAGCATTTT. It yields the protein CASSLTGRENQPQHF.